The 14 T cell receptor beta chains below all came from one sample that was sequenced in a study of blood T cells in healthy people across ages. Then a second PCR, running about 6 to 12 cycles, was carried out with a sample-barcoded 5' primer and a J-beta primer mix. One entry per CDR3 protein results from TCRdb running MiXCR on the 5' RACE reads. The sample records 750,000 to 1,000,000 distinct CDR3 sequences, 25% to 30% being singletons. These sequences were also reported in another study, on T cells of mothers and their children.

Sequenced input: blood. These receptors originate from a woman in her thirties or forties in good health.

The rearrangement uses TRBV5-1 and TRBJ2-7; a weak D match, TRBD1 (5 bases). Trimming pared 4 bases from V and 3 bases from J, leaving 11 bases between. CDR1 is SGHRS, CDR2 YFSETQ, per germline. The CDR3 contains 13 residues. Here the CDR3 DNA reads TGCGCCAGCAGCGTGACAGCAGACTACGAGCAGTACTTC. Translated, it gives CASSVTADYEQYF.

This clonotype was picked up many times. The genes are TRBV20-1 and TRBJ2-1; 11 positions match TRBD1. This CDR3 is 16 amino acids long. The germline V gene has CDR1 DFQATT and CDR2 SNEGSKA (reference sequence). The V gene end was trimmed by 5 bases and the J gene end by 7 bases; junction bases not matched to a gene: 13. The DNA for the CDR3 is TGCAGTGCTCACAAACCGGGACAGGGGGTTGTTAATGAGCAGTTCTTC. The encoded protein is CSAHKPGQGVVNEQFF.

This clonotype was detected ten times or more. The V and J genes are TRBV28 and TRBJ2-5, with D possibly being TRBD2 (7 bases). The CDR3 has 14 residues. Trimming removed 5 bases from V and 4 bases from J, with 14 bases in between. Germline V lookup: CDR1 MDHEN, CDR2 SYDVKM. As DNA, the CDR3 is TGTGCCAGCAGTAACGGGGGGCAGAGAGAGACCCAGTACTTC. As protein: CASSNGGQRETQYF.

This clonotype has a count of ten or more. The chain couples TRBV29-1 to TRBJ2-7; D possibly uses TRBD1 or TRBD2 (5 bases each). The germline gives CDR1 SQVTM, CDR2 ANQGSEA. Trimming took 5 bases from V and 2 from J, leaving 13 bases between them. The CDR3 has 13 residues. This CDR3 reads CSVYQGEPYEQYF. The CDR3 region has the DNA TGCAGCGTTTACCAGGGAGAGCCCTACGAGCAGTACTTC.

V usage is TRBV29-1 and J usage is TRBJ1-1; perhaps TRBD1 as D (6 bases). The CDR3 consists of 13 residues. Trimming left V 7 bases short and J 5 bases short, with 17 bases between. Per germline, CDR1 SQVTM and CDR2 ANQGSEA. Written as DNA, the CDR3 is TGCAGCGCCGGGGCGGGGGGCACGACTGAAGCTTTCTTT. It translates to CSAGAGGTTEAFF.

This chain links TRBV4-2 with TRBJ2-7; a weak D match, TRBD1 (6 bases). This CDR3 spans 15 amino acids. Trimming stripped 0 bases from V and 6 bases from J, with 15 bases between. Per germline, CDR1 LGHNA and CDR2 YNFKEQ. DNA for the CDR3: TGTGCCAGCAGCCAAGAAAAGGTTGTCAGGGGCGAGCAGTACTTC. Translation: CASSQEKVVRGEQYF.

The chain carries TRBV7-9 and TRBJ2-1, with D possibly being TRBD2 (7 bases). The better agreement between TRBJ2-7 and the DNA end casts doubt on the J call. The CDR3 loop spans 16 amino acids. Germline lookup yields CDR1 SEHNR and CDR2 FQNEAQ (reference sequence). The CDR3 reads CASSLVRGGPYNEQYF. The CDR3 DNA sequence: TGTGCCAGCAGCTTAGTGAGGGGGGGCCCCTACAATGAGCAGTACTTC.

The table lists this clonotype with many counts. The gene calls are TRBV29-1 and TRBJ2-7, with D possibly TRBD1 on 5 matching bases. Trimming shortened V by 3 bases and J by 5 bases, and 14 bases separated the two germline ends. Per germline, CDR1 SQVTM and CDR2 ANQGSEA. The length of the CDR3 is 13 residues. The CDR3 coding sequence is TGCAGCGTTGAGGGGCAGGGCAGCGACGAGCAGTACTTC. Encoded protein: CSVEGQGSDEQYF.

This clonotype was detected a few times. The V and J genes are TRBV7-9 and TRBJ2-1; D remains ambiguous. CDR1 and CDR2 (germline): SEHNR, FQNEAQ (reference sequence). The V end was cut by 5 bases, the J end by 7 bases, with 12 bases between. The CDR3 length is 13 residues. This chain's CDR3 is CASSLLRRNEQFF. The CDR3 bases are TGTGCCAGCAGCCTGCTTAGGCGGAATGAGCAGTTCTTC. Full variable domain (outside the CDR3, taken from reference TRBV7-9 and TRBJ2-1): DTGVSQNPRHKITKRGQNVTFRCDPISEHNRLYWYRQTLGQGPEFLTYFQNEAQLEKSRLLSDRFSAERPKGSFSTLEIQRTEQGDSAMYLCASSLLRRNEQFFGPGTRLTVL.

The chain links TRBV12-3 or TRBV12-4 to TRBJ2-3; D unresolved. The CDR3 is 13 residues long. Trimming shortened V by 7 bases and J by 8 bases, and 16 bases separated the two germline ends. Written as DNA, the CDR3 is TGTGCCAGCACCTTACGTGGGGTGGGTACGCAGTATTTT. Encoded protein: CASTLRGVGTQYF.

V is TRBV12-3 or TRBV12-4 and J is TRBJ2-1, with a weak D call TRBD2 (5 bases). This CDR3 spans 13 amino acids. V lost 5 bases and J lost 10, with 15 bases in between. As DNA, the CDR3 is TGTGCCAGCAGTCCAACGCTAGCATGGGAGCAGTTCTTC. Its protein is CASSPTLAWEQFF.

The CDR3 is CSARGDRSSLATQYF. DNA of the CDR3: TGCAGTGCTAGAGGAGACAGGAGTTCCCTCGCCACGCAGTATTTT. V and J are TRBV20-1 and TRBJ2-3; tentative D call: TRBD1 (6 bases). The length of the CDR3 is 15 residues. The germline V and J ends were trimmed by 1 base and 9 bases, with 20 bases remaining between them. The germline CDR1 and CDR2 sequences are DFQATT and SNEGSKA (reference sequence).

This chain connects TRBV28 to TRBJ2-3, with D perhaps TRBD1 (6 bases). There are 14 residues in the CDR3. Germline loops: CDR1 MDHEN, CDR2 SYDVKM. Trimming took 7 bases from V and 8 from J, leaving 19 bases between them. CDR3 sequence (DNA): TGTGCCAGCAATGACAGGTTTCCTCTTGGTACGCAGTATTTT. This encodes CASNDRFPLGTQYF.

This clonotype has just a few counts. This chain connects TRBV7-8 to TRBJ2-2; TRBD1 aligns across 9 bases. The CDR3 extends over 15 amino acids. J gave up 8 bases and V 5 bases, and 9 bases lay outside the gene matches. Germline V gene sequence: CDR1 SGHVS, CDR2 FQNEAQ. The CDR3, as DNA: TGTGCCAGCAGCCCCGGGACAGGGTCATGGGGGGAGCTGTTTTTT. Protein sequence: CASSPGTGSWGELFF.